The entry below gives a single T cell receptor (beta chain) sequence along with its context. What it recognizes is unknown. This CDR3 spans 16 amino acids. Germline CDR1 is SGHKS and CDR2 is YYEKEE (reference sequence). V lost 1 base and J lost 10, with 21 bases in between. This specimen belongs to a study of spatial heterogeneity in lung cancer. Broader study findings: There were more appearances of ubiquitous expanded tumor TCRs in blood at resection than at follow-up.

This sample's time point: sample taken at primary tumor resection. Unsorted whole RNA samples from tumor, nontumor lung or frozen PBMC were sequenced. The donor population consisted of some 67 patients with untreated, early-stage non-small cell lung cancer. TCRdb fed the 5' RACE reads into MiXCR, producing one record per CDR3 protein. The sample lists about 85,000 distinct CDR3 sequences, more than 15% seen once, with roughly 5.6% in the top ten. This TCR derives from a male donor with early-stage non-small cell lung cancer. The rearrangement uses TRBV5-5 and TRBJ2-1; the D gene is possibly TRBD1 (5 bases). The source was PBMCs, collected at surgery. CDR3 sequence: CASSLRGTGPQREQFF. The CDR3 region has the DNA TGTGCCAGCAGCTTGAGGGGTACCGGGCCCCAAAGAGAGCAGTTCTTC.